The clone carrying this TCR beta chain was picked up one time. This sample was included in a study of blood T cell repertoires in COVID-19. Clones were read by immunoSEQ multiplex PCR, and TCRdb kept only the in-frame ones, dropping some. Among around 300,000 clones, approximately 93% were seen once, and the ten largest hold approximately 2%. The receptor comes from a woman under 40 with COVID-19, enrolled during active disease. Sequenced: peripheral blood.

CDR3 sequence reads: CATKSGRQGLTEAFF. CDR3 nucleotide sequence: TGTGCCACCAAGAGTGGCAGACAGGGTCTCACTGAAGCTTTCTTT. The V and J genes are TRBV24-1 and TRBJ1-1, with 7 nucleotides matching TRBD1. Losses at the gene ends were 8 bases for V and 4 bases for J; bases not matched to a gene: 12. The CDR3 contains 15 residues. Germline-derived CDR1 and CDR2 are KGHDR and SFDVKD.